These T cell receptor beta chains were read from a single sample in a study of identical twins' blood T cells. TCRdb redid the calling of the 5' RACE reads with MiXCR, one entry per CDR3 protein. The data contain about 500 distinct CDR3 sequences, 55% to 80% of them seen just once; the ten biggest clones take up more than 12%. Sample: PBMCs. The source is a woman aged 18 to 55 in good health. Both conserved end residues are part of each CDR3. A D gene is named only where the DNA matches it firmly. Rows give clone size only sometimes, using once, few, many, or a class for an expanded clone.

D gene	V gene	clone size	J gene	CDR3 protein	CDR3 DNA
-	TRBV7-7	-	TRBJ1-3	CASSLSLQGNTIYF	TGTGCCAGCAGCTTATCCCTCCAGGGAAACACCATATATTTT
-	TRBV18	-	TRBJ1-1	CASSPIIQVTEAFF	TGTGCCAGCTCACCAATTATTCAGGTCACTGAAGCTTTCTTT
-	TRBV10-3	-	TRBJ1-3	CAISESGLSGNTIYF	TGTGCCATCAGTGAGTCGGGTCTCTCTGGAAACACCATATATTTT
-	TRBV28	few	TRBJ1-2	CASSLISDGFYGYTF	TGTGCCAGCAGTTTGATTTCGGACGGTTTCTATGGCTACACCTTC
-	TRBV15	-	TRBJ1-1	CATTPGRNTEAFF	TGTGCCACCACCCCAGGAAGAAACACTGAAGCTTTCTTT
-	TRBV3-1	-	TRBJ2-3	CASSLNQAGDTQYF	TGTGCCAGCAGCCTTAACCAAGCCGGAGATACGCAGTATTTT
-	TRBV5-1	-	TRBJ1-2	CASSLDAVYGYTF	TGCGCCAGCAGCTTGGATGCAGTCTATGGCTACACCTTC
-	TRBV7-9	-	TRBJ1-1	CASSLDGFVTEAFF	TGTGCCAGCAGCTTAGACGGGTTTGTCACTGAAGCTTTCTTT
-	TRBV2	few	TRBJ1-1	CASFRDAIGAEAFF	TGTGCCAGCTTCCGGGACGCCATTGGAGCTGAAGCTTTCTTT
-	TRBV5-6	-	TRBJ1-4	CASSLVLNEKLFF	TGTGCCAGCAGCTTGGTACTGAATGAAAAACTGTTTTTT
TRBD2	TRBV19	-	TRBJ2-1	CATLRASGTPANEQFF	TGTGCCACCCTCCGGGCTAGCGGGACACCGGCGAATGAGCAGTTCTTC
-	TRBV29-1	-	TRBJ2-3	CSVEGQITDTQYF	TGCAGCGTTGAAGGACAGATCACAGATACGCAGTATTTT
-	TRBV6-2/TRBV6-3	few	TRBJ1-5	CAGSYVGSNQPQHF	TGTGCCGGCAGTTACGTGGGGAGTAATCAGCCCCAGCATTTT